This paragraph covers one T cell receptor beta chain sequence. The CDR3 has 15 amino acids. Trimming removed 7 bases at V and 7 bases at J, with 17 bases between. TCRdb re-clonotyped the PCR reads through MiXCR. The sample contains about 24,000 clones, roughly 24% of which appear only once. This entry is derived from a study of metastatic and nonmetastatic thyroid tumors. Thyroid surgery took place with no prior treatment in any patient. This sequence was found in a male donor with papillary thyroid cancer or a benign thyroid nodule (not recorded which). Some clones in this sample may be carry-over from other donors' samples. The sequenced material came from blood. The chain joins TRBV12-3 or TRBV12-4 to TRBJ1-6; D not certain. This CDR3 is CASIPSVTGNSPLHF. The CDR3 DNA reads TGTGCCAGCATTCCAAGTGTGACTGGGAATTCACCCCTCCACTTT.